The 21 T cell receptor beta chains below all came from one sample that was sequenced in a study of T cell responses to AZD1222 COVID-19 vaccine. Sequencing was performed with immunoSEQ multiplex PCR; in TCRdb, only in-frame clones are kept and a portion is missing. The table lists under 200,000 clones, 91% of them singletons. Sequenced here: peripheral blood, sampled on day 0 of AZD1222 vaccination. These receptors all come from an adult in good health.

The CDR3 coding sequence is TGTGCCAGCAGCAACGCGGGGTTCTACGAGCAGTACTTC. The encoded protein is CASSNAGFYEQYF. The chain carries TRBV6-6 and TRBJ2-7; D perhaps matches TRBD2 (6 bases). Trimming cost V 6 bases and J 3 bases, with 12 bases left between them. The CDR3 has 13 residues. Germline CDR1 and CDR2: MNHNY and SVGAGI (reference sequence).

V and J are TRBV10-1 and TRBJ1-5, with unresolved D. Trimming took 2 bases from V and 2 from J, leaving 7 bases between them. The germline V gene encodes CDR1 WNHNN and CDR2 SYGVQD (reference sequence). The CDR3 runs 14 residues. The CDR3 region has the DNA TGCGCCAGCAGTGAGAGCGGAGGCAATCAGCCCCAGCATTTT. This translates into CASSESGGNQPQHF.

CDR3 in DNA: TGTGCCAGCAGTACCACCGGGACAGGGGGTTACGAGCAGTACTTC. The encoded protein is CASSTTGTGGYEQYF. The chain couples TRBV7-2 to TRBJ2-7, with 11 bases aligning to TRBD1. Trimming removed 6 bases from V and 4 bases from J; junction bases left unmatched: 8. Germline V lookup: CDR1 SGHTA, CDR2 FQGNSA. CDR3 length equals 15 residues.

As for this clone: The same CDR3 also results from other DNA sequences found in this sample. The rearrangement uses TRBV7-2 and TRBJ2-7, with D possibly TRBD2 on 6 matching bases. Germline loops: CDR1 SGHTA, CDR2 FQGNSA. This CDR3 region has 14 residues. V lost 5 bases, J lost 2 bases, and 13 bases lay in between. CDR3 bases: TGTGCCAGCAGCCTTTTAGGCGGGGCCTACGAGCAGTACTTC. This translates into CASSLLGGAYEQYF.

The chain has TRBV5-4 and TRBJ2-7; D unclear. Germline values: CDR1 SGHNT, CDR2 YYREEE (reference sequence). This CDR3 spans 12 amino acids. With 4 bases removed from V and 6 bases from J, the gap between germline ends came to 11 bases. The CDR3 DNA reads TGTGCCAGCAGCCCAACAACGGGCGAGCAGTACTTC. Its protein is CASSPTTGEQYF. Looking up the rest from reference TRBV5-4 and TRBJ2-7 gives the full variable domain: ETGVTQSPTHLIKTRGQQVTLRCSSQSGHNTVSWYQQALGQGPQFIFQYYREEENGRGNFPPRFSGLQFPNYSSELNVNALELDDSALYLCASSPTTGEQYFGPGTRLTVT.

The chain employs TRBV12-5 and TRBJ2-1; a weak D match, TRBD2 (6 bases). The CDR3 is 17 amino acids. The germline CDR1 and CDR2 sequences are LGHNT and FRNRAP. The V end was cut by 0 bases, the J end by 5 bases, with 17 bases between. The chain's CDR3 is CASGLVTLGGKDNEQFF. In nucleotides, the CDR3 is TGTGCTAGTGGTTTGGTAACTTTAGGCGGGAAAGACAATGAGCAGTTCTTC.

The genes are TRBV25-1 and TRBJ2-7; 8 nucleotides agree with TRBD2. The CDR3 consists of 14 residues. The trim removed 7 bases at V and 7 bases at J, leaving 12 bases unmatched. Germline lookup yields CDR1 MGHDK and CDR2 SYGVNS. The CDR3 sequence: CASKGGGWWGEQYF. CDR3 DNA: TGTGCCAGCAAAGGCGGGGGGTGGTGGGGAGAGCAGTACTTC.

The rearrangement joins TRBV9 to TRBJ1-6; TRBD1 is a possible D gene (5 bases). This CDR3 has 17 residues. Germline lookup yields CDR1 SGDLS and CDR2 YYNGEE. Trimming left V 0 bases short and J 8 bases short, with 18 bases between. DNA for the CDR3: TGTGCCAGCAGCGTAGCCGAAGGGGAGGGTCGCGATTCACCCCTCCACTTT. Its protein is CASSVAEGEGRDSPLHF.

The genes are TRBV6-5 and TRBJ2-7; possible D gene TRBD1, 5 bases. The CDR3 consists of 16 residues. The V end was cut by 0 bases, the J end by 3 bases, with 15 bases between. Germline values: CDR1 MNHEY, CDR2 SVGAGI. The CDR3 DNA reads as TGTGCCAGCAGTTACTCGCAGGGCCCGATGGGCTACGAGCAGTACTTC. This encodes CASSYSQGPMGYEQYF.

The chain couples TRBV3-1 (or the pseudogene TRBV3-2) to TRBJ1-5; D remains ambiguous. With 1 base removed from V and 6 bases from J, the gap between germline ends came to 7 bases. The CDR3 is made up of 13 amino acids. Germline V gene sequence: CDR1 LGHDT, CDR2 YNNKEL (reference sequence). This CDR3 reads CASSQAVSQPQHF. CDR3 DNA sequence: TGTGCCAGCAGCCAAGCGGTCAGTCAGCCCCAGCATTTT.

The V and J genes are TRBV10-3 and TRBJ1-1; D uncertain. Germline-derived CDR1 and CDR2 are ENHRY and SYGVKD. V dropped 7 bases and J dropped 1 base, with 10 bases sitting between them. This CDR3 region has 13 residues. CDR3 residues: CAINYERNTEAFF. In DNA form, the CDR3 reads TGTGCCATCAATTATGAGAGGAACACTGAAGCTTTCTTT.

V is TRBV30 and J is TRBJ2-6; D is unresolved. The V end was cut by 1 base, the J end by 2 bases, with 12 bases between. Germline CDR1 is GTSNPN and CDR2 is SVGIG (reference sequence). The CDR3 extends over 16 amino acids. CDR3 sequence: CAWSGGTSPGANVLTF. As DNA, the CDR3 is TGTGCCTGGAGTGGGGGTACGTCTCCTGGGGCCAACGTCCTGACTTTC.

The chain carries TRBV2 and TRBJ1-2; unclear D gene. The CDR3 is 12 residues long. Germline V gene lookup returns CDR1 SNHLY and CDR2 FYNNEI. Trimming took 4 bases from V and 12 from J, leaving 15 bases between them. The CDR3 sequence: CASSAGGRNDTF. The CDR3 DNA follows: TGTGCCAGCAGTGCCGGAGGCCGAAACGACACCTTC.

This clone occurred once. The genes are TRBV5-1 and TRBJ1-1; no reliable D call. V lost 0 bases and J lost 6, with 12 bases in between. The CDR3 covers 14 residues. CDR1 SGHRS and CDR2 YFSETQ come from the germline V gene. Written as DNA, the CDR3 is TGCGCCAGCAGCTTGGGCGGTCGGTCGGCTGAAGCTTTCTTT. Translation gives CASSLGGRSAEAFF.

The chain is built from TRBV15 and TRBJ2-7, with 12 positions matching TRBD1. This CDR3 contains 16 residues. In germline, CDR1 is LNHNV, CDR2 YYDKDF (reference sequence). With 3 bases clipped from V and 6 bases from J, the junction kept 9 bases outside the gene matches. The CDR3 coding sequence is TGTGCCACCAGCAGCTATCTCGGGACAGGGGGCGGCGAGCAGTACTTC. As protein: CATSSYLGTGGGEQYF.

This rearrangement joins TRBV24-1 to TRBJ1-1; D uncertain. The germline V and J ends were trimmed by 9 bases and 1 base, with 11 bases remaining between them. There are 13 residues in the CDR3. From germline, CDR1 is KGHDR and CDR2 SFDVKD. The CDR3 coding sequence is TGTGCCACCTCTCGCTCGGGGAACACTGAAGCTTTCTTT. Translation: CATSRSGNTEAFF.

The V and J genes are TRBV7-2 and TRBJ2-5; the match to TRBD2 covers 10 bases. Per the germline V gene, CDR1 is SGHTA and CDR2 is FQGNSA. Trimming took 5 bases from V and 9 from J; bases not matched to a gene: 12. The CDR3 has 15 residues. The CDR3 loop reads CASSPTSGTASAQYF. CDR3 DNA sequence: TGTGCCAGCAGCCCAACTAGCGGGACTGCATCGGCCCAGTACTTC.

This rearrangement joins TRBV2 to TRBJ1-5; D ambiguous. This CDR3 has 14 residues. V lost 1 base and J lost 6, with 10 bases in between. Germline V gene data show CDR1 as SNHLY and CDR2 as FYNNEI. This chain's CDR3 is CASSEEDLIQPQHF. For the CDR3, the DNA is TGTGCCAGCAGTGAAGAGGACTTAATTCAGCCCCAGCATTTT.

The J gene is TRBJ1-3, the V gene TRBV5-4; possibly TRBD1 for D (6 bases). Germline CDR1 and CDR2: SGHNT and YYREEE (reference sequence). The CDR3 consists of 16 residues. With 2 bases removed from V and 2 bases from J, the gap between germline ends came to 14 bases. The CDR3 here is CASSLPGEIAGNTIYF. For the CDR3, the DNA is TGTGCCAGCAGCTTACCAGGGGAAATAGCTGGAAACACCATATATTTT.

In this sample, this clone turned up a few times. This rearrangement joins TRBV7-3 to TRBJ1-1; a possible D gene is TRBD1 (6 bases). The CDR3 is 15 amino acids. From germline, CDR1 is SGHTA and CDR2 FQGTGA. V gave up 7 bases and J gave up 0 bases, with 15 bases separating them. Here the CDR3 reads CASTLRGVMNTEAFF. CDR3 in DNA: TGTGCCAGCACTCTAAGGGGGGTAATGAACACTGAAGCTTTCTTT.

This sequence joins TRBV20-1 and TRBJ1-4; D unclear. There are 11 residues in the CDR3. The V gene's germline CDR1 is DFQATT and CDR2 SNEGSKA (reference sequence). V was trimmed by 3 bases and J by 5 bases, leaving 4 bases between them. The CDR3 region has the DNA TGCAGTGCTAGTAGAAATGAAAAACTGTTTTTT. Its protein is CSASRNEKLFF.